This T cell receptor beta chain was identified in a study of control samples from healthy donors and cancer patients. This clone was counted only a few times. Data came from immunoSEQ multiplex PCR; TCRdb stores just in-frame clones and leaves some out. The sample yields tens of thousands of clones, 84% seen once. The CDR3 covers 14 residues. Germline CDR1 reads LNHDA; CDR2 reads SQIVND (reference sequence). V dropped 5 bases and J dropped 6 bases, with 14 bases sitting between them. The source material was PBMCs. This receptor was identified in a man aged 65 to 85 with lung cancer. The gene calls are TRBV19 and TRBJ1-3; no reliable D call. The CDR3 DNA sequence: TGTGCCAGTAGTCGTCCAGCCGCGAAAAACACCATATATTTT. Protein sequence: CASSRPAAKNTIYF.